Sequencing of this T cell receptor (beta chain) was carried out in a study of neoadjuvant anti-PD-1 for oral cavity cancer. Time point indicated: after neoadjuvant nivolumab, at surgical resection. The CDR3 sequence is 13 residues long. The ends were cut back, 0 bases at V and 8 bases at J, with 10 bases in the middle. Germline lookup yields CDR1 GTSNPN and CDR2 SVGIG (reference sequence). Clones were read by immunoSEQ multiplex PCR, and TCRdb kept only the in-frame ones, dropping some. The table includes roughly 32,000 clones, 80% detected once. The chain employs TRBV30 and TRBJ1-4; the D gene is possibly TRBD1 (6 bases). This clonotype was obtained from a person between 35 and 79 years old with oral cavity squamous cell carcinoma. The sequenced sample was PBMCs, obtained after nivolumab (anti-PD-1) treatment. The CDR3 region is CAWSVQGLEKLFF. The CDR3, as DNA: TGTGCCTGGAGTGTGCAGGGGCTGGAAAAACTGTTTTTT. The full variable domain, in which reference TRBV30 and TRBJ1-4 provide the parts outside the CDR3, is SQTIHQWPATLVQPVGSPLSLECTVEGTSNPNLYWYRQAAGRGLQLLFYSVGIGQISSEVPQNLSASRPQDRQFILSSKKLLLSDSGFYLCAWSVQGLEKLFFGSGTQLSVL.